The entry below gives a single TCR beta chain sequence along with its context. Its antigen remains unknown. The sample originates from a study of cytomegalovirus exposure and HLA in healthy donors. Study-wide results and caveats: According to reports, the classifier identified cytomegalovirus status with high specificity and sensitivity. Rare TCR sequences predominated, though certain public TCRs were found in many donors.

Produced via immunoSEQ multiplex PCR; TCRdb's table is partial and in-frame only. The repertoire holds tens of thousands of clones, with around 82% as singletons. The sample comprised PBMCs. This receptor was identified in a woman between 18 and 29 years old in good health and CMV-seropositive.

CDR3 amino acids: CASSSPRDSYEQYF. The CDR3, as DNA: TGTGCCAGCAGCTCGCCTCGGGACAGCTACGAGCAGTACTTC. V gene TRBV11-3 combines with J gene TRBJ2-7; 7 positions agree with TRBD1. With 4 bases clipped from V and 3 bases from J, the junction kept 6 bases outside the gene matches. The length of the CDR3 is 14 residues. Germline lookup yields CDR1 SGHNT and CDR2 YENEEA.